This entry describes one T cell receptor (beta chain). No antigen is known for it. Time point here: week 23, last vaccination. Topical imiquimod was applied with each vaccine dose, which held 300 ug of mutant IDH1 20-mer peptide. New astrocytomas of WHO grade 3 or 4 that were IDH1-mutant and ATRX-lost were found in the donors. Trimming at V came to 4 bases and at J to 3 bases, leaving 7 bases not matched to a gene. The CDR3 loop spans 16 amino acids. CDR1 SGHRS and CDR2 YFSETQ come from the germline V gene. This specimen comes from a study of a mutant IDH1 vaccine in newly diagnosed glioma. Study-level background: In some groups vaccination began 4-6 weeks post-radiotherapy; others received it with temozolomide. Earlier treatment was radiotherapy, temozolomide, or both, with most getting both. Findings and limits, study-wide: It seemed that pseudoprogression was not linked to changes in the top peripheral T cell clonotypes.

Sequencing was performed with immunoSEQ multiplex PCR; in TCRdb, only in-frame clones are kept and a portion is missing. The sample includes about 65,000 clones, around 83% of them seen just once. The chain is built from TRBV5-1 and TRBJ2-3, with 11 bases that match TRBD2. This TCR was sampled from a man aged 25-45 years with glioma. The sequences come from PBMCs, collected from a glioma patient whose treatment included an IDH1 peptide vaccine. The CDR3 protein is CASSAVAGGRTDTQYF. The CDR3 coding sequence is TGCGCCAGCAGCGCTGTAGCGGGGGGGCGAACAGATACGCAGTATTTT.